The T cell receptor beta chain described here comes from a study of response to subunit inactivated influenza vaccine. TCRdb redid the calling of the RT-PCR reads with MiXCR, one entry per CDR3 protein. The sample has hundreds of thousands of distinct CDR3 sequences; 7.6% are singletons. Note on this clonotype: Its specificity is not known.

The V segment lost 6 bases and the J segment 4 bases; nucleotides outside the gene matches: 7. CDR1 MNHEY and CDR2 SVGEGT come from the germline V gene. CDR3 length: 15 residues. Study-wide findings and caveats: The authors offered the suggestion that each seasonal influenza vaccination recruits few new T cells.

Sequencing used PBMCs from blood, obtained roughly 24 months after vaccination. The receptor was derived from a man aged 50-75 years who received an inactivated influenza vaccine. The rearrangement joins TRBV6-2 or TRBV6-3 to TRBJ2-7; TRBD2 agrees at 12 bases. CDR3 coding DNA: TGTGCCAGCAGAAAGACTAGCGGGAGAGGTTACGAGCAGTACTTC. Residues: CASRKTSGRGYEQYF.